This T cell receptor beta chain came from a study of CD8+ T cells in alopecia areata. Study context: The drug, tofacitinib, lasted 6 to 18 months, followed by 6 months off drug. Notes on the study in general: Administration of tofacitinib significantly diminished scalp clonality and expanded CD8+ clones within the top 100. Many of the expanded lesional clones endured in scalp and blood while on tofacitinib.

The CDR3 has 15 residues. The germline V gene has CDR1 MNHEY and CDR2 SMNVEV (reference sequence). Deletions cut 1 base from V and 1 base from J, with 11 bases between. Worth noting for this clone: The antigen is unknown.

Treatment indicated: oral pan-JAK inhibitor, 5-10 mg twice daily. Alopecia areata patients gave lesional scalp punch biopsies and peripheral blood samples. Isolated RNA was reverse transcribed into cDNA used as the sequencing template. TCRdb keeps only in-frame clones here, not all; method: immunoSEQ multiplex PCR. The sample consists of some 80,000 clones, 60% to 70% of them appearing once. The TCR originated in a human donor with alopecia areata. This rearrangement joins TRBV27 to TRBJ2-7; D may be TRBD1 or TRBD2 (6 bases each). The source material was CD8+ T cells sorted from blood, sampled at week 24, from a patient treated with tofacitinib. In DNA form, the CDR3 reads TGTGCCAGCAGTTTATTAAGGGGGGAATCCTACGAGCAGTACTTC. It codes for CASSLLRGESYEQYF.